This TCR beta chain was profiled in a study of T-cell memory formation after mild COVID-19. General study results and limits: Contracting CD4+ clones sat mainly in CM and EM; CD8+ in EMRA. Memory cells collected pre-infection included some clones that later responded, suggesting cross-reactive memory joined. Day 15 to 85 contracting clones showed balanced CD4/CD8; day 15 to 37 expanders favored CD4+.

There are many counts of this clonotype. Its matching antigen is unknown. The junction departs from the called germline gene at one end, perhaps through a read error. The CDR3 covers 13 residues. Germline CDR1 and CDR2: SSHAT and FNYEAQ (reference sequence). 5'RACE with constant-segment primers yielded barcoded, UMI-tagged TCR alpha and TCR beta cDNA libraries. MiXCR, applied by TCRdb to the 5' RACE reads, yields one record per CDR3 protein. The sample holds about 410,000 distinct CDR3 sequences; more than 20% are singletons and the top ten take 13%. The chain uses TRBV7-7 and TRBJ2-3; D is undetermined. The sequenced sample consisted of PBMCs or a T cell subset sorted from them (not recorded which). This TCR came from an adult woman who had mild COVID-19 (a few samples of this study predate the infection). Cell type and time point are not known. The CDR3 reads CASSLSWRDTQYF. The CDR3 bases are TGTGCTAGCAGCCTGAGCTGGAGAGATACGCAGTATTTT.